The clone carrying this T cell receptor beta chain has just one count. The data were produced by immunoSEQ multiplex PCR, yet TCRdb's version contains in-frame clones alone and is incomplete. This table holds under 85,000 clones, approximately 90% found once. This CDR3 comprises 15 residues. V was pared by 7 bases and J by 2 bases, with 18 bases between. Germline V CDR1 and CDR2: SGHTA, FQGNSA. The sample originates from a study of T cell changes during pregnancy in multiple sclerosis. The sequencing used CD4+ T cells from peripheral blood mononuclear cells, collected in the second trimester of pregnancy. The chain combines TRBV7-2 with TRBJ2-7; D is possibly TRBD2 (5 bases). This clonotype was obtained from a female donor with multiple sclerosis, enrolled in a pregnancy study. Written as DNA, the CDR3 is TGTGCCAGCACCGATTCTAGCTCTTACACCTACGAGCAGTACTTC. It encodes CASTDSSSYTYEQYF.